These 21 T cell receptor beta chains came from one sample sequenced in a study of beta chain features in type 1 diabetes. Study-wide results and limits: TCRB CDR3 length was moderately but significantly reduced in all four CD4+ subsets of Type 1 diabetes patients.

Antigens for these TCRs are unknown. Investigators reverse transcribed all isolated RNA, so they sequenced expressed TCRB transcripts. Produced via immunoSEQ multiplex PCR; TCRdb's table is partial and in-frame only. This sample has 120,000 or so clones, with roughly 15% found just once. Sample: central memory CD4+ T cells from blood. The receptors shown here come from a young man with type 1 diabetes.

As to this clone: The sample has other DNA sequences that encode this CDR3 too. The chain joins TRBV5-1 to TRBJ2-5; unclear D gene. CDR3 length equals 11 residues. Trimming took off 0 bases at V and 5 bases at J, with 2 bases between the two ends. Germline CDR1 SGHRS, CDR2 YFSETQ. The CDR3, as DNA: TGCGCCAGCAGCTTGGAGGAGACCCAGTACTTC. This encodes CASSLEETQYF.

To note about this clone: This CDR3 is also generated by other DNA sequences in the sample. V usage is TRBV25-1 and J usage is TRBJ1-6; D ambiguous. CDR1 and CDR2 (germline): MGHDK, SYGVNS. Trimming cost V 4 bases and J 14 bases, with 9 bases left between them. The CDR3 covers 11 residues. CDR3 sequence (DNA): TGTGCCAGCAGTGCTCAGATCACCCTCCACTTT. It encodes CASSAQITLHF.

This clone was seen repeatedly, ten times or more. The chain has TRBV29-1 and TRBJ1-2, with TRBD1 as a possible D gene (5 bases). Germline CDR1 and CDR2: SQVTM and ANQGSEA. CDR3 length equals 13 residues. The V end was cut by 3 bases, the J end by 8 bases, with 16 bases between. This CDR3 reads CSVEVREVRGYTF. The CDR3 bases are TGCAGCGTTGAGGTCAGGGAGGTGAGGGGCTACACCTTC.

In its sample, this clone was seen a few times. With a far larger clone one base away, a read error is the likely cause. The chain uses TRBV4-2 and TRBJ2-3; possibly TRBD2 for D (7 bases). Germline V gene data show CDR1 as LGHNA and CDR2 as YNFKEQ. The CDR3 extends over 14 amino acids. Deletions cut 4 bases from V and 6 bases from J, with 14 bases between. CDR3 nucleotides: TGTGCCAGCAGCCCCCCGGGGGGCGGCGATACGCAGTATTTT. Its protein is CASSPPGGGDTQYF.

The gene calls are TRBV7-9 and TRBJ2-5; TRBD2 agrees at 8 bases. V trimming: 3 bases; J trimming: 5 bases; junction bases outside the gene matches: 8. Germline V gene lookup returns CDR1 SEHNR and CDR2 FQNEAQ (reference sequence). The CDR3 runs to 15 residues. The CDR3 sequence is CASSFGGGIRETQYF. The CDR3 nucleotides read TGTGCCAGCAGCTTTGGCGGGGGGATCAGGGAGACCCAGTACTTC. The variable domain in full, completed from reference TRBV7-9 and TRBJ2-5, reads DTGVSQNPRHKITKRGQNVTFRCDPISEHNRLYWYRQTLGQGPEFLTYFQNEAQLEKSRLLSDRFSAERPKGSFSTLEIQRTEQGDSAMYLCASSFGGGIRETQYFGPGTRLLVL.

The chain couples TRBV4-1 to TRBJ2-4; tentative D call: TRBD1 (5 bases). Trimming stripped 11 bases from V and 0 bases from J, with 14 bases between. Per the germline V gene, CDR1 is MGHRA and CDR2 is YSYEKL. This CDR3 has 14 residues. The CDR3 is CASGNRLAKNIQYF. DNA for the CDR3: TGCGCCTCAGGGAACAGATTAGCCAAAAACATTCAGTACTTC.

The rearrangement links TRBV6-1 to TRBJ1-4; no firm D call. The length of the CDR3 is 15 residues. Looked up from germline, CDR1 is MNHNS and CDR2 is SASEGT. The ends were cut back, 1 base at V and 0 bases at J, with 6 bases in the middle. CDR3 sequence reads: CASSEGDATNEKLFF. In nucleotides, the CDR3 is TGTGCCAGCAGTGAAGGAGATGCAACTAATGAAAAACTGTTTTTT.

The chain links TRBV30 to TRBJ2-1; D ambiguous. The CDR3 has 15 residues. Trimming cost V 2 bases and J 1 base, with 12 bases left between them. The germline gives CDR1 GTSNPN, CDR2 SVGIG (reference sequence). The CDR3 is CAWSRAVGSYNEQFF. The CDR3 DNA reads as TGTGCCTGGAGTAGGGCTGTTGGGTCCTACAATGAGCAGTTCTTC.

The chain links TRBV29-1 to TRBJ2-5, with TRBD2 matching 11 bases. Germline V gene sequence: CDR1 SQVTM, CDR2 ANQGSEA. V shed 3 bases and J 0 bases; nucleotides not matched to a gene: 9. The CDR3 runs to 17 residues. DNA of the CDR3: TGCAGCGTTGAGTACGGACTAGCGGGCCTCGACCAAGAGACCCAGTACTTC. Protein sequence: CSVEYGLAGLDQETQYF.

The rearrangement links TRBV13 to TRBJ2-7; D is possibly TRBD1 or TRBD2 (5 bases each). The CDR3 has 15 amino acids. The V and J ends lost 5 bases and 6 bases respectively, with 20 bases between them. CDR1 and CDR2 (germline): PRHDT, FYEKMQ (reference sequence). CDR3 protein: CASSPNRPGTGEQYF. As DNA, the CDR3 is TGTGCCAGCAGCCCGAACCGCCCGGGGACGGGCGAGCAGTACTTC.

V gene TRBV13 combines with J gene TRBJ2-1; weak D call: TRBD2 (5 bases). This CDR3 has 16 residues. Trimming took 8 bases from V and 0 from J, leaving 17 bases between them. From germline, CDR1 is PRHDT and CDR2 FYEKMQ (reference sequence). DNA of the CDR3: TGTGCCAGCGGGCGGGCCAGTACCAACTCCTACAATGAGCAGTTCTTC. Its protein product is CASGRASTNSYNEQFF.

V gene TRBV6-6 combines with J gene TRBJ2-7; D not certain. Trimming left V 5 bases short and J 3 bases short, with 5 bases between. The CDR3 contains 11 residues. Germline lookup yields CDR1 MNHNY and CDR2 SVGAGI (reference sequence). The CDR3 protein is CASSDHYEQYF. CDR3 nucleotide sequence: TGTGCCAGCAGTGACCACTACGAGCAGTACTTC.

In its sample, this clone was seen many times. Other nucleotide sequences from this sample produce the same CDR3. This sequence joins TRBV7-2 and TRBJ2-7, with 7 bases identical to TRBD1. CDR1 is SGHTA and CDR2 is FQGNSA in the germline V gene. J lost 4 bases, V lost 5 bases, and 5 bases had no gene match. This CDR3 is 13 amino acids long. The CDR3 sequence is CASSDRTGYEQYF. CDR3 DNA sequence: TGTGCCAGCAGCGACCGGACAGGATACGAGCAGTACTTC.

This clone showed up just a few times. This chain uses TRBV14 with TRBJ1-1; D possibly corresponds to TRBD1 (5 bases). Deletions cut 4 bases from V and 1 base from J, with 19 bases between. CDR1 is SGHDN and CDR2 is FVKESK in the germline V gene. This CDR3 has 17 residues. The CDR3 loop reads CASSLRRSSTENTEAFF. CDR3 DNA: TGTGCCAGCAGCCTCCGACGTAGCTCGACAGAGAACACTGAAGCTTTCTTT. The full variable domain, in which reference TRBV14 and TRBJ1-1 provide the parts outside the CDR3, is EAGVTQFPSHSVIEKGQTVTLRCDPISGHDNLYWYRRVMGKEIKFLLHFVKESKQDESGMPNNRFLAERTGGTYSTLKVQPAELEDSGVYFCASSLRRSSTENTEAFFGQGTRLTVV.

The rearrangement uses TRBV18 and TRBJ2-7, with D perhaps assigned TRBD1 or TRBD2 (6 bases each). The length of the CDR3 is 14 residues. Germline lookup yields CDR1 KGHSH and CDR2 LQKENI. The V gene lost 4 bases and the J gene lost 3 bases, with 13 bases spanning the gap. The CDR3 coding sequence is TGTGCCAGCTCACTCGGGGGCTCTATCTACGAGCAGTACTTC. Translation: CASSLGGSIYEQYF.

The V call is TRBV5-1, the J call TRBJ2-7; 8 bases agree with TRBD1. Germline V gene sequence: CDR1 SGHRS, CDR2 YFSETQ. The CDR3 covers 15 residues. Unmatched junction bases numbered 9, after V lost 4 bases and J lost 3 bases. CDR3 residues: CASSTNPTGGYEQYF. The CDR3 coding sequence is TGCGCCAGCAGCACAAATCCTACAGGGGGCTACGAGCAGTACTTC.

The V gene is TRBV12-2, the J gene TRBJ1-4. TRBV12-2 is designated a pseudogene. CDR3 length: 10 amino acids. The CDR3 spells CASRYEKLFF. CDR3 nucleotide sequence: TGTGCAAGTCGCTATGAAAAACTGTTTTTT.

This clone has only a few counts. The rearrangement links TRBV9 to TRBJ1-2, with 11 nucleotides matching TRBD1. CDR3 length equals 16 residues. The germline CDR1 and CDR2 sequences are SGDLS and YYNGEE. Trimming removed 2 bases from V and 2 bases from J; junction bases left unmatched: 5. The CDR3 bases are TGTGCCAGCAGCGTGGGAGGACAGGGGGCGAACTATGGCTACACCTTC. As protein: CASSVGGQGANYGYTF.

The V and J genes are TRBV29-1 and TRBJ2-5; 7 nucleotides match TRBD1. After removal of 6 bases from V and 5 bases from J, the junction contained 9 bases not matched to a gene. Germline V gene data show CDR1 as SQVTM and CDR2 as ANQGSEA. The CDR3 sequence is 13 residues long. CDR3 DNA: TGCAGCGTCGGGGACAGTCACTATGAGACCCAGTACTTC. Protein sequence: CSVGDSHYETQYF. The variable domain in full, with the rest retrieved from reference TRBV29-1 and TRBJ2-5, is SAVISQKPSRDICQRGTSLTIQCQVDSQVTMMFWYRQQPGQSLTLIATANQGSEATYESGFVIDKFPISRPNLTFSTLTVSNMSPEDSSIYLCSVGDSHYETQYFGPGTRLLVL.

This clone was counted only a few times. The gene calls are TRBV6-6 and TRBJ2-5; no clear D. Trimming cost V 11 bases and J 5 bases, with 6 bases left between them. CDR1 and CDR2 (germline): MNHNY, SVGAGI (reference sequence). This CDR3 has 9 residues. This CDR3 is CAVGETQYF. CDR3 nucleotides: TGTGCCGTCGGGGAGACCCAGTACTTC.

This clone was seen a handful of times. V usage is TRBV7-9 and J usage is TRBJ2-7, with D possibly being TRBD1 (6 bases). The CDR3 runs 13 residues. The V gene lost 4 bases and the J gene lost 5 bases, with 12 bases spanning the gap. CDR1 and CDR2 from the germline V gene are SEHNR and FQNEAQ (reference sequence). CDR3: CASSWTRQDEQYF. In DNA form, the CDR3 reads TGTGCCAGCAGCTGGACCAGACAGGACGAGCAGTACTTC.